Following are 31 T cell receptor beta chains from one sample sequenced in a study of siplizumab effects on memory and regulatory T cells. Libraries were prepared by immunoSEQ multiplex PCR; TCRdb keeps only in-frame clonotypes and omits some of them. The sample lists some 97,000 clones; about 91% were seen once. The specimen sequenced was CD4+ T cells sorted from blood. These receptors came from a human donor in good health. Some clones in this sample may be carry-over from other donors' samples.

The DNA for the CDR3 is TGTGCCACCAGCAGAGTGGGATACAATGAGCAGTTCTTC. Protein: CATSRVGYNEQFF. The chain couples TRBV15 to TRBJ2-1; D is ambiguous. V was trimmed by 1 base and J by 4 bases, leaving 5 bases between them. This CDR3 contains 13 residues. Germline loops: CDR1 LNHNV, CDR2 YYDKDF (reference sequence).

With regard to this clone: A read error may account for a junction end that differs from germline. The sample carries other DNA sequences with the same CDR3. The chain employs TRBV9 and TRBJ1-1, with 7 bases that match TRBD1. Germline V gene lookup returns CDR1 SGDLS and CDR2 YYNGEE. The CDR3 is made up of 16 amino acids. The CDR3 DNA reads TGCGCCAGCAGCCCTCATACTAGACAGGGAGGATCTGAAGCTTTCTTT. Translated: CASSPHTRQGGSEAFF. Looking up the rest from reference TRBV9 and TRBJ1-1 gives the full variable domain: DSGVTQTPKHLITATGQRVTLRCSPRSGDLSVYWYQQSLDQGLQFLIQYYNGEERAKGNILERFSAQQFPDLHSELNLSSLELGDSALYFCASSPHTRQGGSEAFFGQGTRLTVV.

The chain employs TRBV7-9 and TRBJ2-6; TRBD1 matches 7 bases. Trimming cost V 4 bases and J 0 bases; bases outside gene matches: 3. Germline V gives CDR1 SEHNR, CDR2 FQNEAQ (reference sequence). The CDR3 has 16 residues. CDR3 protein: CASSSDRISGANVLTF. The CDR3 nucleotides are TGTGCCAGCAGCTCGGACAGGATCTCTGGGGCCAACGTCCTGACTTTC.

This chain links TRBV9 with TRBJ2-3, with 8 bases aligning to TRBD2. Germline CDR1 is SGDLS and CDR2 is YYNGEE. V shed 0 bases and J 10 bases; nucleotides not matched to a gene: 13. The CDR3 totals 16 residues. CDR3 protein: CASSVALADLGGAQYF. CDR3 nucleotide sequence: TGTGCCAGCAGCGTAGCACTAGCGGACCTCGGGGGGGCGCAGTATTTT.

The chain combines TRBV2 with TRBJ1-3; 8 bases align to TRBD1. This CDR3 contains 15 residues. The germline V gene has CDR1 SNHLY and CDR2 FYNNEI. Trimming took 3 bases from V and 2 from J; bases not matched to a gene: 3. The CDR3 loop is CASSDPGGPGNTIYF. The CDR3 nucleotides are TGTGCCAGCAGTGATCCAGGGGGCCCTGGAAACACCATATATTTT.

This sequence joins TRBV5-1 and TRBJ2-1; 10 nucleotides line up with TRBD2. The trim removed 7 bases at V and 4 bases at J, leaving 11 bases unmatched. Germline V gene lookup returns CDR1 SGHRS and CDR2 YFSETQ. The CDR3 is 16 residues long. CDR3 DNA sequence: TGCGCCAGCCGCCGCCGAACTAGCGGGGTTTACAATGAGCAGTTCTTC. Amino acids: CASRRRTSGVYNEQFF.

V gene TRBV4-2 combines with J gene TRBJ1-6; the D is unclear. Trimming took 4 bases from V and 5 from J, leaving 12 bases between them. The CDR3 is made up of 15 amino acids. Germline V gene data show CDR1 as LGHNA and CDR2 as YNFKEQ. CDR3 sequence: CASSRRTADNSPLHF. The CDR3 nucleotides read TGTGCCAGCAGCCGCCGAACAGCAGATAATTCACCCCTCCACTTT.

The DNA for the CDR3 is TGTGCCAGCAGCCGTGGACAACAGAACGAGCAGTACTTC. Its protein product is CASSRGQQNEQYF. V usage is TRBV28 and J usage is TRBJ2-7, with TRBD1 as a possible D gene (5 bases). Germline loops: CDR1 MDHEN, CDR2 SYDVKM. CDR3 length equals 13 residues. V lost 6 bases and J lost 5, with 14 bases in between.

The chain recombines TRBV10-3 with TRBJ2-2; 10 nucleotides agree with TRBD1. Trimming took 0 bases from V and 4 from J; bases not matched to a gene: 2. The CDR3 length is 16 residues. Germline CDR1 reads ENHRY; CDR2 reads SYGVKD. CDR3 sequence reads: CAISESTGGRTGELFF. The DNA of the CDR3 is TGTGCCATCAGTGAGTCGACAGGGGGCCGCACCGGGGAGCTGTTTTTT.

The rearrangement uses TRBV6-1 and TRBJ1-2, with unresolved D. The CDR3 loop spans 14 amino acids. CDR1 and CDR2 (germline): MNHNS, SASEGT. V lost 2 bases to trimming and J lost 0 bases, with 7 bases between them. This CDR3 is CASSERGTNYGYTF. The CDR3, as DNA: TGTGCCAGCAGTGAACGGGGAACTAACTATGGCTACACCTTC.

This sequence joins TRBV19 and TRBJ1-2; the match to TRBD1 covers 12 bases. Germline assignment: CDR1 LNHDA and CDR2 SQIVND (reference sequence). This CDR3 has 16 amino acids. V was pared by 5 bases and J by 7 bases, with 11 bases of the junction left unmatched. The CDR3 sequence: CASSPGTGGLVGGYTF. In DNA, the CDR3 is TGTGCCAGTAGTCCGGGGACAGGGGGCCTAGTTGGTGGCTACACCTTC. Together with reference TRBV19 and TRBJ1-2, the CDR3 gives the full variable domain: DGGITQSPKYLFRKEGQNVTLSCEQNLNHDAMYWYRQDPGQGLRLIYYSQIVNDFQKGDIAEGYSVSREKKESFPLTVTSAQKNPTAFYLCASSPGTGGLVGGYTFGSGTRLTVV.

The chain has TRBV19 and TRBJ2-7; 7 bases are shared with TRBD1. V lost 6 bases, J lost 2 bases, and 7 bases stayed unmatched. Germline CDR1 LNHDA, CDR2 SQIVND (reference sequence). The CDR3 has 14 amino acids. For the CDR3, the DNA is TGTGCCAGTAGGGCCCGGGACAGAACCTACGAGCAGTACTTC. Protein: CASRARDRTYEQYF.

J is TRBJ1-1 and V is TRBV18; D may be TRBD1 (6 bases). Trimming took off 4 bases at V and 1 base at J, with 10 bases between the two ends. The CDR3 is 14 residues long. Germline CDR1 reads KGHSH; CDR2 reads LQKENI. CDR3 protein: CASSLVGGNTEAFF. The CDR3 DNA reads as TGTGCCAGCTCACTAGTAGGGGGGAACACTGAAGCTTTCTTT.

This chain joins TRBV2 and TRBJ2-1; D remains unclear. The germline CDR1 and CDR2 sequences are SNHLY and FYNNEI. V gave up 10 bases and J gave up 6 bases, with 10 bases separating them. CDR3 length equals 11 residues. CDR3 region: CAKMVTNEQFF. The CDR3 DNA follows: TGTGCCAAGATGGTCACCAATGAGCAGTTCTTC.

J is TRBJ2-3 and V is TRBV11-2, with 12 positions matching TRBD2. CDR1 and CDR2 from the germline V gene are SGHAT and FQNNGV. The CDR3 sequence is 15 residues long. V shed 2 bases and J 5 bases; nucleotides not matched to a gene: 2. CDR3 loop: CASSLRGLAGDTQYF. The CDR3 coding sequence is TGTGCCAGCAGCTTAAGGGGACTAGCGGGAGATACGCAGTATTTT.

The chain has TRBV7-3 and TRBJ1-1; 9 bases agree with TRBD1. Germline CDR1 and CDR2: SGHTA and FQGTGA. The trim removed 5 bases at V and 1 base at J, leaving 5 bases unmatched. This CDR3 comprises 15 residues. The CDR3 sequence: CASSPQGARNTEAFF. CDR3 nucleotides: TGTGCCAGCAGCCCACAGGGGGCCAGGAACACTGAAGCTTTCTTT.

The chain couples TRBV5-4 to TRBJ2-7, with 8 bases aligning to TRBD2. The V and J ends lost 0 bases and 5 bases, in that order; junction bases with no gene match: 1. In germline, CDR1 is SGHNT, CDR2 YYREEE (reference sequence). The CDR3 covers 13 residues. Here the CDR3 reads CASSLAGGNEQYF. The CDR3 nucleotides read TGTGCCAGCAGCTTGGCGGGAGGGAACGAGCAGTACTTC. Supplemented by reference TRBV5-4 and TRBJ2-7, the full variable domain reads ETGVTQSPTHLIKTRGQQVTLRCSSQSGHNTVSWYQQALGQGPQFIFQYYREEENGRGNFPPRFSGLQFPNYSSELNVNALELDDSALYLCASSLAGGNEQYFGPGTRLTVT.

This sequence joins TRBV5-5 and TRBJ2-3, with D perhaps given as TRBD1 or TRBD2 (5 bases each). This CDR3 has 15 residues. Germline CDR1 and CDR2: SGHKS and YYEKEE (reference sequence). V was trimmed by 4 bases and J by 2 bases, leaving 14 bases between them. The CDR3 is CASSVRDGYTDTQYF. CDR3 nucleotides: TGTGCCAGCAGCGTCCGGGACGGTTACACAGATACGCAGTATTTT.

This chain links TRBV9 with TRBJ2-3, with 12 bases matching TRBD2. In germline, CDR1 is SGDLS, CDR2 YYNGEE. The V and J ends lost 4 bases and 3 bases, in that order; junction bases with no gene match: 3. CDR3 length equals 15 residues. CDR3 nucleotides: TGTGCCAGCAGCAGACTAGCGGGAGAAACAGATACGCAGTATTTT. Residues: CASSRLAGETDTQYF.

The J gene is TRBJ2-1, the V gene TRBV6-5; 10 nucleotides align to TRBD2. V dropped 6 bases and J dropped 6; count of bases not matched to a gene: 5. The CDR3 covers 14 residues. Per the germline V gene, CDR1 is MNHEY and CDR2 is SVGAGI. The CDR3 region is CASRRRLAGNEQFF. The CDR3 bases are TGTGCCAGCAGACGTCGACTAGCGGGCAATGAGCAGTTCTTC.

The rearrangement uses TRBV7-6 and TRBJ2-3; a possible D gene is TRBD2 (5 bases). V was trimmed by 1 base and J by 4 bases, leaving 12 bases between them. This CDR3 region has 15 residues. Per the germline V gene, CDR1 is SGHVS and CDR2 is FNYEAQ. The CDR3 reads CASSLENRGPDTQYF. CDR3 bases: TGTGCCAGCAGCTTAGAGAATCGAGGGCCAGATACGCAGTATTTT.

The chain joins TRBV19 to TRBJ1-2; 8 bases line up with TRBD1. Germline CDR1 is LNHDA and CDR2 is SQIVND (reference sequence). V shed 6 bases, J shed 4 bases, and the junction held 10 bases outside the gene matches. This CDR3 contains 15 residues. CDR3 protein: CASRNLGQGAYGYTF. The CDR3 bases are TGTGCCAGTAGGAACCTCGGACAGGGCGCCTATGGCTACACCTTC.

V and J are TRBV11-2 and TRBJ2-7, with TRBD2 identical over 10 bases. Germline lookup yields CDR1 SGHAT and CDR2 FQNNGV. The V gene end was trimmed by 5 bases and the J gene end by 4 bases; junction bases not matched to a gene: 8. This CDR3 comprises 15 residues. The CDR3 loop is CASSQGLAAYYEQYF. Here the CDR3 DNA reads TGTGCCAGCAGCCAAGGACTAGCGGCCTATTACGAGCAGTACTTC.

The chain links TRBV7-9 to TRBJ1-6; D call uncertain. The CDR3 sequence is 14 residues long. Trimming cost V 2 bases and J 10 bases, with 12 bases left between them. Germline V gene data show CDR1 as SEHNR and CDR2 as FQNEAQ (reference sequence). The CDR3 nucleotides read TGTGCCAGCAGCTTACGTAGTGTCGGATCACCCCTCCACTTT. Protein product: CASSLRSVGSPLHF.

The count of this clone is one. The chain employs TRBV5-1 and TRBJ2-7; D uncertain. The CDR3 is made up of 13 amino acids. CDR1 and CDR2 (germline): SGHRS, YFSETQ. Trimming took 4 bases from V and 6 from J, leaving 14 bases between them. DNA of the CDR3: TGCGCCAGCAGCGCCCCCGGTGGCTCCGAGCAGTACTTC. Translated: CASSAPGGSEQYF.

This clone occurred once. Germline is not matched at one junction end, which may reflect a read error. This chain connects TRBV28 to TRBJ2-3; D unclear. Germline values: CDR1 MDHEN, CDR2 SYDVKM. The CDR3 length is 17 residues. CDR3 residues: CASGLIRVSPRTDTQYF. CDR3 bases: TGTGCCAGCGGTTTAATACGGGTTAGCCCCCGCACAGATACGCAGTATTTT.

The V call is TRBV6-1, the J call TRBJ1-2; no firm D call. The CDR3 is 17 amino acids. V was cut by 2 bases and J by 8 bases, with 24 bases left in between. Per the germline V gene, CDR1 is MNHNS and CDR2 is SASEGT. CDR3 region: CASSEPGRHMEEWGYTF. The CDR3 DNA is TGTGCCAGCAGTGAACCCGGACGGCATATGGAAGAGTGGGGCTACACCTTC.

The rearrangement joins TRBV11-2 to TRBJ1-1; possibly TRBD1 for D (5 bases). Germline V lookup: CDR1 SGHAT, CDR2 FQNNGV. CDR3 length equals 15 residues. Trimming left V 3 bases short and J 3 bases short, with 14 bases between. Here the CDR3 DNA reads TGTGCCAGCAGCTTCGGGGGGGGTTCGTACACTGAAGCTTTCTTT. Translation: CASSFGGGSYTEAFF.

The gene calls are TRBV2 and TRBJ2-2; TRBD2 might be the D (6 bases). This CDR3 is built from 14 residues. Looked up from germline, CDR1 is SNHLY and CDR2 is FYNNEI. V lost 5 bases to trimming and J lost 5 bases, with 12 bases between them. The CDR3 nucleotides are TGTGCCAGCAGTAGGGAGGAGATTACCGGGGAGCTGTTTTTT. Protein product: CASSREEITGELFF.

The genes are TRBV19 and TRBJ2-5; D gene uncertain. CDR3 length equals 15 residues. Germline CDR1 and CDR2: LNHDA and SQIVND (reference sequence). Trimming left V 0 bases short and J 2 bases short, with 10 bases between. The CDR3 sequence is CASSIDLSAQETQYF. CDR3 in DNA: TGTGCCAGTAGTATAGATCTGTCGGCTCAAGAGACCCAGTACTTC. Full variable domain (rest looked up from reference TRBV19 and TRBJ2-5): DGGITQSPKYLFRKEGQNVTLSCEQNLNHDAMYWYRQDPGQGLRLIYYSQIVNDFQKGDIAEGYSVSREKKESFPLTVTSAQKNPTAFYLCASSIDLSAQETQYFGPGTRLLVL.

CDR3 DNA sequence: TGTGCCAGCTCACAACCGCAGGGCAGACTAAGCACAGATACGCAGTATTTT. Translation: CASSQPQGRLSTDTQYF. The genes are TRBV18 and TRBJ2-3; D possibly matches TRBD1 or TRBD2 (5 bases each). The CDR3 extends over 17 amino acids. Trimming cost V 4 bases and J 0 bases, with 17 bases left between them. Looked up from germline, CDR1 is KGHSH and CDR2 is LQKENI.